The 8 T cell receptor beta chains listed next were all sequenced from one sample in a study of blood T cell repertoires in COVID-19. Sequenced by immunoSEQ multiplex PCR; TCRdb stores in-frame clones only, minus some. There are 350,000 or so clones in the sample; about 89% occur only once, and 8% to 13% lies in the top ten. The specimen sequenced was peripheral blood. These receptor sequences come from a woman aged 30 to 39 with COVID-19, enrolled during active disease.

This sequence joins TRBV27 and TRBJ2-1; 8 bases are a match to TRBD1. The CDR3 sequence is 13 residues long. Germline V lookup: CDR1 MNHEY, CDR2 SMNVEV (reference sequence). The V segment lost 8 bases and the J segment 4 bases; nucleotides outside the gene matches: 4. The CDR3 DNA reads as TGTGCCAGCGGACAGGGCCTTTACAATGAGCAGTTCTTC. Protein product: CASGQGLYNEQFF.

J is TRBJ1-2 and V is TRBV6-5, with D possibly being TRBD1 (6 bases). Germline lookup yields CDR1 MNHEY and CDR2 SVGAGI. With 4 bases removed from V and 8 bases from J, the gap between germline ends came to 17 bases. The CDR3 is made up of 14 amino acids. The CDR3: CASSSTGGRMGYTF. The DNA for the CDR3 is TGTGCCAGCAGTTCAACGGGGGGGCGCATGGGCTACACCTTC.

CDR3 coding DNA: TGTGCCAGCAGTTTAACCCCTTTGCGCGGGAGAAACATTCAGTACTTC. Translating it yields CASSLTPLRGRNIQYF. The chain couples TRBV28 to TRBJ2-4; 7 bases map to TRBD2. J was trimmed by 6 bases and V by 2 bases; bases with no gene match: 10. The length of the CDR3 is 16 residues. In germline, CDR1 is MDHEN, CDR2 SYDVKM.

This chain connects TRBV7-2 to TRBJ1-2; D possibly corresponds to TRBD1 (6 bases). Deletions cut 5 bases from V and 7 bases from J, with 20 bases between. This CDR3 is built from 15 residues. Per germline, CDR1 SGHTA and CDR2 FQGNSA. CDR3 sequence (DNA): TGTGCCAGCAGCCCTTACCTGACAGGAGGAGGTGGCTACACCTTC. Its translation: CASSPYLTGGGGYTF.

The CDR3 DNA is TGTGCCAGCTCTCCCGCCAGCGGACTAGCGGGAGGGCCCCGAAATGAGCAGTTCTTC. It encodes CASSPASGLAGGPRNEQFF. V and J are TRBV18 and TRBJ2-1, with 15 positions matching TRBD2. The CDR3 has 19 residues. Losses at the gene ends were 6 bases for V and 7 bases for J; bases not matched to a gene: 16. Germline V gene sequence: CDR1 KGHSH, CDR2 LQKENI.

The chain has TRBV6-5 and TRBJ2-2; tentatively, D is TRBD2 (6 bases). Between the trimmed V and J ends, which lost 8 bases and 1 base, there was a span of 11 bases. This CDR3 has 14 amino acids. Germline loops: CDR1 MNHEY, CDR2 SVGAGI. The chain's CDR3 is CASGRDWNTGELFF. The DNA of the CDR3 is TGTGCCAGCGGACGGGACTGGAACACCGGGGAGCTGTTTTTT.

The chain has TRBV18 and TRBJ1-2; 7 bases match TRBD1. The CDR3 is made up of 13 amino acids. V lost 4 bases to trimming and J lost 6 bases; unmatched junction nucleotides: 5. Germline V CDR1 and CDR2: KGHSH, LQKENI. For the CDR3, the DNA is TGTGCCAGCTCACTCGGACAGGAGAATGGCTACACCTTC. Protein: CASSLGQENGYTF.

Written as DNA, the CDR3 is TGTGCCAGCAGGGGGACAGTGGACCAAGAGACCCAGTACTTC. Protein product: CASRGTVDQETQYF. The chain couples TRBV2 to TRBJ2-5, with 7 bases matching TRBD1. Trimming cost V 6 bases and J 0 bases; bases outside gene matches: 4. This CDR3 is 14 amino acids long. Germline CDR1 reads SNHLY; CDR2 reads FYNNEI.